This entry features one T cell receptor beta chain sequence. The antigen is not known. Sequencing relied on a cDNA template that was reverse transcribed from extracted RNA. The protocol was immunoSEQ multiplex PCR, while the TCRdb copy is restricted to in-frame clones and leaves out a portion. The table lists 150,000 to 200,000 clones, 50% to 70% of them singletons. The data were obtained in a study of CD8+ T cells in alopecia areata. Study summary: Patients received oral tofacitinib, 5 to 10 mg twice daily, for moderate-to-severe alopecia areata.

Sample treatment: oral pan-JAK inhibitor, 5-10 mg twice daily. The study's findings and limits: In blood and scalp, many expanded lesional clones persisted during tofacitinib. On tofacitinib, scalp clonality and expanded CD8+ clones among top 100 fell significantly.

The sequences come from CD4+ T cells sorted from blood, collected between weeks 47 and 50, from a patient treated with tofacitinib. The sequence came from a human donor with alopecia areata.

DNA of the CDR3: TGTGCCAGCAGGTTAGACAGGGCCACCGGGGAGCTGTTTTTT. It encodes CASRLDRATGELFF. The V call is TRBV27, the J call TRBJ2-2; 7 bases match TRBD1. The germline V gene encodes CDR1 MNHEY and CDR2 SMNVEV (reference sequence). This CDR3 has 14 residues. V lost 6 bases, J lost 4 bases, and 5 bases stayed unmatched.